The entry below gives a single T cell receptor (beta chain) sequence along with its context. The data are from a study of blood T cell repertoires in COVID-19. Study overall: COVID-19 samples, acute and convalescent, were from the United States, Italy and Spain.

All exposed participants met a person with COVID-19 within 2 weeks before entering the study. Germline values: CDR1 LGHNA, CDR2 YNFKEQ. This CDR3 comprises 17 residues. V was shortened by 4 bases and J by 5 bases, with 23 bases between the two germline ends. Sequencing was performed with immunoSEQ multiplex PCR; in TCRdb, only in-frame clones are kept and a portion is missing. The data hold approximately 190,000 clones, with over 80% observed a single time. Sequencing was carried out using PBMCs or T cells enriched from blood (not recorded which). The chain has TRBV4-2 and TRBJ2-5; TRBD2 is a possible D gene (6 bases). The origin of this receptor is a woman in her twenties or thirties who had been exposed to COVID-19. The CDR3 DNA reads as TGTGCCAGCAGCCCCGGGGGTTCCGGACGCAGCAGTGAGACCCAGTACTTC. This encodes CASSPGGSGRSSETQYF.